This T cell receptor beta chain was obtained from a study of radiation and T cells in renal cell carcinoma. Clones were sequenced by immunoSEQ multiplex PCR, and TCRdb holds only the in-frame ones, with some missing. The data hold about 49,000 clones, with 83% observed a single time. The time point: baseline pretreatment blood. Treatment here: 15 Gy SBRT to primary tumor, nephrectomy 4 weeks later. CDR3 size: 13 residues. The V end lost 2 bases, the J end lost 2 bases, and 6 bases lay between the germline ends. CDR1 is SGHRS and CDR2 is YFSETQ in the germline V gene. The V and J genes are TRBV5-1 and TRBJ2-3, with D hard to call. Sequences were derived from blood, sampled from a patient whose treatment included radiotherapy and nephrectomy. This receptor was identified in a woman aged 70 to 79 with renal cell carcinoma. CDR3 DNA: TGCGCCAGCAGCTTTTCCGACACAGATACGCAGTATTTT. Protein product: CASSFSDTDTQYF.